The rows below give T cell receptor beta chains drawn from one sample of a study of blood T cell repertoires in COVID-19. Clones were read by immunoSEQ multiplex PCR, and TCRdb kept only the in-frame ones, dropping some. The sample lists some 150,000 clones, 80% to 85% seen once, with 35% to 40% in the top ten. The material sequenced was peripheral blood. The origin of the receptors is a human donor in a cohort sampled during active COVID-19. CDR3s include the opening cysteine and the closing phenylalanine or tryptophan. D genes are given only for firm matches. Only part of the rows carry a size: once, few, many, or a class if the clone is expanded.

>TRBD1|TRBJ2-6|.|TRBV27|14
CASTTGTGANVLTF
TGTGCCAGCACGACAGGGACCGGGGCCAACGTCCTGACTTTC
>.|TRBJ1-1|.|TRBV11-1|15
CASSLGASSWAEAFF
TGTGCCAGCAGCTTAGGGGCGTCCTCCTGGGCTGAAGCTTTCTTT
>.|TRBJ1-1|.|TRBV19|17
CASSNKTYLGGNTEAFF
TGTGCCAGTAGTAATAAGACTTACTTGGGGGGGAACACTGAAGCTTTCTTT
>.|TRBJ2-5|.|TRBV5-4|13
CASSTGPRETQYF
TGTGCCAGCAGCACAGGGCCTCGAGAGACCCAGTACTTC
>.|TRBJ1-2|.|TRBV5-1|12
CASSLQGDGYTF
TGCGCCAGCAGCTTGCAAGGGGATGGCTACACCTTC
>.|TRBJ2-5|once|TRBV5-6|11
CASSLGGTQYF
TGTGCCAGCAGCTTGGGAGGGACCCAGTACTTC
>TRBD1|TRBJ1-1|.|TRBV19|15
CASSSRSGGNTEAFF
TGTGCCAGTAGTTCGCGATCAGGGGGGAACACTGAAGCTTTCTTT
>.|TRBJ2-5|.|TRBV9|16
CASSANTGTSQETQYF
TGTGCCAGCAGCGCAAATACCGGGACATCGCAAGAGACCCAGTACTTC
>.|TRBJ1-1|.|TRBV6-5|14
CASSPGFMNTEAFF
TGTGCCAGCAGCCCAGGCTTTATGAACACTGAAGCTTTCTTT
>TRBD1|TRBJ1-6|.|TRBV4-3|15
CASSYGQGGNSPLHF
TGCGCCAGCAGCTACGGACAGGGCGGTAATTCACCCCTCCACTTT
>.|TRBJ2-3|.|TRBV11-3|16
CASSLSYLASTDTQYF
TGTGCCAGCAGCTTATCTTATTTAGCTAGCACAGATACGCAGTATTTT
>.|TRBJ1-5|.|TRBV19|13
CASRLQNNQPQHF
TGTGCCAGTAGATTACAGAATAATCAGCCCCAGCATTTT
>.|TRBJ2-7|once|TRBV5-1|14
CASSLEDMAYEQYF
TGCGCCAGCAGCTTGGAGGACATGGCCTACGAGCAGTACTTC
>.|TRBJ2-1|.|TRBV6-4|15
CASSPTGSSYNEQFF
TGTGCCAGCAGCCCAACAGGGTCCTCCTACAATGAGCAGTTCTTC
>.|TRBJ1-5|few|TRBV7-9|16
CASSLAGGSGNQPQHF
TGTGCCAGCAGCTTAGCGGGCGGGAGCGGCAATCAGCCCCAGCATTTT
>.|TRBJ2-7|many|TRBV5-6|15
CASRQRGPSSYEQYF
TGTGCCAGCAGACAGCGAGGGCCTTCCTCCTACGAGCAGTACTTC
>.|TRBJ1-2|.|TRBV4-3|15
CASSPSAGRNYGYTF
TGCGCCAGCAGCCCGAGTGCTGGGAGGAACTATGGCTACACCTTC
>.|TRBJ2-1|.|TRBV9|15
CASSDGGFPYNEQFF
TGTGCCAGCTCCGATGGGGGGTTTCCCTACAATGAGCAGTTCTTC
>.|TRBJ1-2|.|TRBV3-1/TRBV3-2|14
CASRHWGENYGYTF
TGTGCCAGCAGGCATTGGGGAGAGAACTATGGCTACACCTTC
>TRBD1|TRBJ2-2|.|TRBV7-6|16
CASSVRDRGRTGELFF
TGTGCCAGCAGCGTCCGGGACAGGGGTAGAACCGGGGAGCTGTTTTTT
>.|TRBJ2-7|few|TRBV6-5|14
CASRGIADPYEQYF
TGTGCCAGCAGAGGAATAGCGGACCCCTACGAGCAGTACTTC
>.|TRBJ1-4|.|TRBV5-1|15
CASSLVGVRDEKLFF
TGCGCCAGCAGCTTGGTGGGAGTTAGGGATGAAAAACTGTTTTTT
>TRBD2|TRBJ2-1|.|TRBV4-2|16
CASSQKAGAVYNEQFF
TGTGCCAGCAGCCAAAAAGCGGGGGCGGTCTACAATGAGCAGTTCTTC
>.|TRBJ2-7|.|TRBV28|14
CASRPPGHSYEQYF
TGTGCCAGCAGACCTCCGGGACACAGCTACGAGCAGTACTTC
>.|TRBJ1-5|.|TRBV6-2/TRBV6-3|15
CASSYSAREGQPQHF
TGTGCCAGCAGTTACTCCGCCAGGGAGGGTCAGCCCCAGCATTTT
>.|TRBJ1-1|.|TRBV11-3|13
CASSLPQDTEAFF
TGTGCCAGCAGCTTACCTCAGGACACTGAAGCTTTCTTT
>.|TRBJ2-2|.|TRBV5-1|16
CASSLARREDTGELFF
TGCGCCAGCAGCTTGGCCAGGAGGGAAGACACCGGGGAGCTGTTTTTT
>.|TRBJ1-1|few|TRBV28|12
CASRTANTEAFF
TGTGCCAGTCGAACAGCGAACACTGAAGCTTTCTTT
>.|TRBJ1-5|few|TRBV18|15
CASSPGRTTRQPQHF
TGTGCCAGCTCACCGGGCCGAACGACGCGTCAGCCCCAGCATTTT
>TRBD1|TRBJ1-5|.|TRBV18|17
CASSPVYGDRSHQPQHF
TGTGCCAGCTCACCGGTCTATGGGGACAGGAGTCATCAGCCCCAGCATTTT
>.|TRBJ1-6|.|TRBV4-3|16
CASSQERSRYNSPLHF
TGCGCCAGCAGCCAAGAACGGTCCAGGTATAATTCACCCCTCCACTTT
>TRBD1|TRBJ2-2|.|TRBV5-1|15
CASSLGQGASGELFF
TGCGCCAGCAGCTTGGGACAGGGGGCGTCCGGGGAGCTGTTTTTT
>.|TRBJ1-1|once|TRBV5-1|16
CASSLEPLSRNTEAFF
TGCGCCAGCAGCTTAGAACCGCTCTCCAGGAACACTGAAGCTTTCTTT
>.|TRBJ1-5|.|TRBV4-3|14
CASSQVTDNQPQHF
TGCGCCAGCAGCCAAGTAACTGACAATCAGCCCCAGCATTTT
>TRBD1|TRBJ1-5|few|TRBV6-1|17
CASSANRDRGSNQPQHF
TGTGCCAGCAGTGCGAACCGGGACAGGGGTTCCAATCAGCCCCAGCATTTT
>.|TRBJ2-3|.|TRBV27|10
CASGADTQYF
TGTGCCTCCGGGGCAGATACGCAGTATTTT
>TRBD2|TRBJ2-3|.|TRBV5-1|17
CASVPLTSGGLTDTQYF
TGCGCCAGCGTCCCCCTTACTAGCGGGGGACTCACAGATACGCAGTATTTT
>TRBD2|TRBJ2-5|.|TRBV30|11
CANSGGRTQYF
TGTGCTAACAGCGGCGGGAGGACCCAGTACTTC
>.|TRBJ2-3|once|TRBV4-3|14
CASSQDPRADTQYF
TGCGCCAGCAGCCAAGATCCCCGGGCAGATACGCAGTATTTT
>.|TRBJ1-4|.|TRBV27|12
CASSGSNEKLFF
TGTGCCAGCAGTGGCTCTAATGAAAAACTGTTTTTT
>.|TRBJ1-2|.|TRBV10-3|14
CASHPGVGGDGYTF
TGTGCCAGTCACCCAGGGGTTGGTGGTGATGGCTACACCTTC